These 29 T cell receptor beta chains were all obtained from the same sample, sequenced in a study of blood T cell repertoires in COVID-19. Profiled with immunoSEQ multiplex PCR; TCRdb holds only in-frame clones, not every one. In the table there are a few hundred thousand clones, roughly 84% of which are singletons. Sequencing was done on a sample of peripheral blood. The receptors were sampled from a woman between 18 and 30 years old with acute or convalescent COVID-19.

The rearrangement uses TRBV27 and TRBJ1-5; 12 bases match TRBD1. V gave up 3 bases and J gave up 4 bases; unmatched junction bases: 4. There are 16 residues in the CDR3. Germline-derived CDR1 and CDR2 are MNHEY and SMNVEV (reference sequence). This CDR3 reads CASSFQGQGANQPQHF. The CDR3 nucleotides are TGTGCCAGCAGTTTTCAGGGACAGGGGGCGAATCAGCCCCAGCATTTT.

This clone was detected only once. The rearrangement uses TRBV19 and TRBJ2-7, with 8 bases identical to TRBD1. Germline V gene sequence: CDR1 LNHDA, CDR2 SQIVND (reference sequence). The CDR3 runs to 14 residues. J was trimmed by 5 bases and V by 4 bases; bases with no gene match: 7. This chain's CDR3 is CASSTGQGIDEQYF. DNA for the CDR3: TGTGCCAGTAGTACTGGACAGGGAATCGACGAGCAGTACTTC.

The chain recombines TRBV6-1 with TRBJ2-7, with a weak D call TRBD2 (6 bases). Germline V gene lookup returns CDR1 MNHNS and CDR2 SASEGT. Trimming pared 0 bases from V and 4 bases from J, leaving 10 bases between. The length of the CDR3 is 14 residues. The CDR3 is CASSEAGRRYEQYF. Written as DNA, the CDR3 is TGTGCCAGCAGTGAAGCGGGGAGGCGATACGAGCAGTACTTC.

This chain connects TRBV27 to TRBJ2-1; tentatively, D is TRBD2 (6 bases). Trimming removed 7 bases at V and 7 bases at J, with 11 bases between. The CDR3 is made up of 12 amino acids. Germline lookup yields CDR1 MNHEY and CDR2 SMNVEV (reference sequence). DNA for the CDR3: TGTGCCAGCATGGGGGGACGGAATGAGCAGTTCTTC. Its protein product is CASMGGRNEQFF.

The rearrangement links TRBV4-3 to TRBJ1-6; TRBD1 is a possible D gene (5 bases). Between the trimmed V and J ends, which lost 0 bases and 9 bases, there was a span of 15 bases. The germline CDR1 and CDR2 sequences are LGHNA and YSLEER. CDR3 length equals 16 residues. CDR3 residues: CASSQDAARALSPLHF. CDR3 DNA sequence: TGCGCCAGCAGCCAAGACGCGGCCAGGGCCCTTTCACCCCTCCACTTT.

V gene TRBV28 combines with J gene TRBJ2-3, with D hard to call. This CDR3 has 18 residues. V was pared by 3 bases and J by 2 bases, with 21 bases between. Per germline, CDR1 MDHEN and CDR2 SYDVKM. CDR3 sequence reads: CASSFPELTWRHTDTQYF. The DNA for the CDR3 is TGTGCCAGCAGTTTCCCCGAACTTACGTGGCGGCACACAGATACGCAGTATTTT.

There are a few counts of this clone. The chain is built from TRBV5-1 and TRBJ2-3, with 8 bases aligning to TRBD1. The germline V gene encodes CDR1 SGHRS and CDR2 YFSETQ. The CDR3 sequence is 14 residues long. After removal of 3 bases from V and 2 bases from J, the junction contained 2 bases not matched to a gene. The CDR3 region is CASSSGQVTDTQYF. The CDR3, as DNA: TGCGCCAGCAGCTCGGGACAGGTCACAGATACGCAGTATTTT.

The rearrangement joins TRBV5-4 to TRBJ2-1, with 8 bases matching TRBD2. There are 20 residues in the CDR3. Germline CDR1 is SGHNT and CDR2 is YYREEE (reference sequence). V was clipped by 4 bases and J by 0 bases; unmatched bases: 18. As DNA, the CDR3 is TGTGCCAGCAGCCTCGGACTGAGCGGGGGAGGCCCAAGCTCCTACAATGAGCAGTTCTTC. Amino acids: CASSLGLSGGGPSSYNEQFF. Full variable domain (remainder filled in from reference TRBV5-4 and TRBJ2-1): ETGVTQSPTHLIKTRGQQVTLRCSSQSGHNTVSWYQQALGQGPQFIFQYYREEENGRGNFPPRFSGLQFPNYSSELNVNALELDDSALYLCASSLGLSGGGPSSYNEQFFGPGTRLTVL.

V usage is TRBV5-4 and J usage is TRBJ1-1; TRBD1 matches at 11 bases. V was pared by 6 bases and J by 5 bases, with 12 bases of the junction left unmatched. The CDR3 consists of 16 residues. Germline V gene data show CDR1 as SGHNT and CDR2 as YYREEE (reference sequence). The CDR3 protein is CASTRTGGALGTEAFF. DNA for the CDR3: TGTGCCAGCACCCGGACAGGGGGCGCCTTGGGTACTGAAGCTTTCTTT.

The chain uses TRBV6-5 and TRBJ1-4; TRBD1 matches at 9 bases. V was clipped by 2 bases and J by 11 bases; unmatched bases: 6. Germline CDR1 reads MNHEY; CDR2 reads SVGAGI. CDR3 length: 14 residues. CDR3 nucleotides: TGTGCCAGCAGTTACGGGAGACAGGGGGAGAAACTGTTTTTT. This encodes CASSYGRQGEKLFF.

The CDR3 DNA is TGTGCCAGCAGTCAGGGGGTTCCCTACAATGAGCAGTTCTTC. The encoded protein is CASSQGVPYNEQFF. The V and J genes are TRBV28 and TRBJ2-1, with 7 nucleotides matching TRBD1. Trimming took 5 bases from V and 2 from J; bases not matched to a gene: 3. The CDR3 runs 14 residues. In germline, CDR1 is MDHEN, CDR2 SYDVKM.

The gene calls are TRBV7-2 and TRBJ1-2; TRBD1 might be the D (6 bases). There are 16 residues in the CDR3. V lost 4 bases to trimming and J lost 4 bases, with 19 bases between them. The germline gives CDR1 SGHTA, CDR2 FQGNSA. The CDR3 reads CASSSPRGGKLYGYTF. The CDR3 DNA sequence: TGTGCCAGCAGCTCCCCTAGGGGGGGTAAGCTCTATGGCTACACCTTC. The entire variable domain, with the rest obtained from reference TRBV7-2 and TRBJ1-2, is as follows: GAGVSQSPSNKVTEKGKDVELRCDPISGHTALYWYRQSLGQGLEFLIYFQGNSAPDKSGLPSDRFSAERTGGSVSTLTIQRTQQEDSAVYLCASSSPRGGKLYGYTFGSGTRLTVV.

The genes are TRBV27 and TRBJ2-1; TRBD1 is a possible D gene (6 bases). Per the germline V gene, CDR1 is MNHEY and CDR2 is SMNVEV (reference sequence). V was clipped by 3 bases and J by 5 bases, with 8 bases between them. The CDR3 sequence is 13 residues long. The CDR3 DNA reads TGTGCCAGCAGTTTCCACAGGGACAATGAGCAGTTCTTC. This codes for CASSFHRDNEQFF.

This rearrangement joins TRBV27 to TRBJ2-3, with D perhaps matching TRBD2 (6 bases). With 3 bases removed from V and 6 bases from J, the gap between germline ends came to 10 bases. Germline V CDR1 and CDR2: MNHEY, SMNVEV (reference sequence). The CDR3 covers 13 residues. CDR3 protein: CASSLGGIDTQYF. The CDR3 region has the DNA TGTGCCAGCAGTTTGGGCGGGATTGATACGCAGTATTTT.

The chain uses TRBV19 and TRBJ1-1; 8 nucleotides agree with TRBD1. The CDR3 runs to 16 residues. V lost 3 bases, J lost 6 bases, and 12 bases stayed unmatched. The germline CDR1 and CDR2 sequences are LNHDA and SQIVND (reference sequence). Here the CDR3 DNA reads TGTGCCAGTAGTATGGGTGTGGCTCAGGGGGCCGCTGAAGCTTTCTTT. This codes for CASSMGVAQGAAEAFF.

The chain employs TRBV23-1 and TRBJ2-7; tentatively, D is TRBD1 (6 bases). TRBV23-1 is annotated as an ORF whose role is uncertain. The V end lost 6 bases, the J end lost 8 bases, and 23 bases lay between the germline ends. The CDR3 consists of 15 residues. CDR3 region: CASSPPTGCPTKQYF. The CDR3, as DNA: TGCGCCAGCAGCCCACCGACAGGATGTCCTACGAAGCAGTACTTC.

This chain uses TRBV5-1 with TRBJ2-1, with TRBD2 matching over 8 bases. The CDR3 has 15 residues. The V segment lost 4 bases and the J segment 10 bases; nucleotides outside the gene matches: 13. CDR1 SGHRS and CDR2 YFSETQ come from the germline V gene. The CDR3, as DNA: TGCGCCAGCAGCCCCATGAGCGGGGGCCTCGGGGAGCAGTTCTTC. It yields the protein CASSPMSGGLGEQFF. Supplemented by reference TRBV5-1 and TRBJ2-1, the full variable domain reads KAGVTQTPRYLIKTRGQQVTLSCSPISGHRSVSWYQQTPGQGLQFLFEYFSETQRNKGNFPGRFSGRQFSNSRSEMNVSTLELGDSALYLCASSPMSGGLGEQFFGPGTRLTVL.

This sequence joins TRBV29-1 and TRBJ1-5; D not resolved. V lost 4 bases and J lost 4, with 8 bases in between. The CDR3 has 12 residues. Germline CDR1 is SQVTM and CDR2 is ANQGSEA. The CDR3: CSVGAPNQPQHF. In nucleotides, the CDR3 is TGCAGCGTTGGGGCTCCGAATCAGCCCCAGCATTTT.

This chain joins TRBV5-1 and TRBJ2-2, with 7 bases fitting TRBD2. This CDR3 contains 16 residues. Germline V lookup: CDR1 SGHRS, CDR2 YFSETQ. V shed 4 bases and J 4 bases; nucleotides not matched to a gene: 10. CDR3: CASSHTTSVVTGELFF. The CDR3, as DNA: TGCGCCAGCAGCCATACAACTAGCGTCGTCACCGGGGAGCTGTTTTTT.

This clone occurred once. The rearrangement uses TRBV19 and TRBJ2-1; 11 bases align to TRBD2. CDR3 length: 11 residues. CDR1 is LNHDA, CDR2 SQIVND, per germline (reference sequence). V lost 7 bases to trimming and J lost 13 bases; unmatched junction nucleotides: 3. The CDR3 bases are TGTGCCAGTAAGACTAGCGGGATCCAGTTCTTC. Protein sequence: CASKTSGIQFF.

A few counts support this clone. The chain links TRBV7-2 to TRBJ1-4; TRBD1 agrees at 9 bases. The CDR3 is 16 amino acids. CDR1 and CDR2 (germline): SGHTA, FQGNSA. Trimming removed 3 bases from V and 4 bases from J; junction bases left unmatched: 6. The CDR3 sequence: CASSLDGTGNNEKLFF. DNA of the CDR3: TGTGCCAGCAGCTTGGACGGGACAGGGAATAATGAAAAACTGTTTTTT.

CDR3 in amino acids: CASSLKGTRRINEQFF. The CDR3 DNA reads as TGTGCCAGCAGCTTGAAGGGGACTAGGCGTATCAATGAGCAGTTCTTC. The V and J genes are TRBV5-6 and TRBJ2-1; TRBD2 matches 8 bases. There are 16 residues in the CDR3. The junction had 9 bases not matched to a gene; V was cut back by 1 base and J by 6 bases. Per germline, CDR1 SGHDT and CDR2 YYEEEE.

The genes are TRBV7-8 and TRBJ1-2; the match to TRBD1 covers 8 bases. Germline-derived CDR1 and CDR2 are SGHVS and FQNEAQ. The CDR3 totals 14 residues. The V and J ends lost 3 bases and 8 bases, in that order; junction bases with no gene match: 8. Here the CDR3 DNA reads TGTGCCAGCAGCTTTTCCCAGGGGGCGGGCGGCTACACCTTC. Translating gives CASSFSQGAGGYTF.

This rearrangement joins TRBV4-1 to TRBJ2-2; 7 bases are a match to TRBD1. The CDR3 runs 18 residues. Germline assignment: CDR1 MGHRA and CDR2 YSYEKL. The ends lost 0 bases at V and 0 bases at J; junction bases unmatched: 7. The DNA for the CDR3 is TGCGCCAGCAGCCAAGATATTGGGGACAGTACGAACACCGGGGAGCTGTTTTTT. Translation: CASSQDIGDSTNTGELFF.

The rearrangement joins TRBV6-5 to TRBJ1-5, with no clear D. V was cut by 7 bases and J by 4 bases, with 14 bases left in between. The CDR3 spans 14 residues. CDR1 and CDR2 (germline): MNHEY, SVGAGI. The CDR3 coding sequence is TGTGCCAGCACCAAGAGGGTAGGGAATCAGCCCCAGCATTTT. Translated: CASTKRVGNQPQHF.

This clone was seen a handful of times. The gene calls are TRBV28 and TRBJ2-1; tentatively, D is TRBD1 (6 bases). V lost 3 bases and J lost 10, with 10 bases in between. CDR1 and CDR2 from the germline V gene are MDHEN and SYDVKM. The CDR3 extends over 12 amino acids. CDR3 in DNA: TGTGCCAGCAGTTTTACGGGACAAGAGCAGTTCTTC. Protein sequence: CASSFTGQEQFF.

The rearrangement uses TRBV28 and TRBJ1-1; unclear D gene. The CDR3 is 12 amino acids. Germline values: CDR1 MDHEN, CDR2 SYDVKM. Deletions cut 3 bases from V and 11 bases from J, with 13 bases between. Here the CDR3 DNA reads TGTGCCAGCAGTTTCTCCCAGGTTAGGGCTTTCTTT. This gives the protein CASSFSQVRAFF.

The V call is TRBV3-1 (or the pseudogene TRBV3-2), the J call TRBJ2-1; 9 positions match TRBD1. Germline values: CDR1 LGHDT, CDR2 YNNKEL (reference sequence). CDR3 size: 12 residues. Unmatched junction bases numbered 2, after V lost 6 bases and J lost 8 bases. The CDR3 DNA is TGTGCCAGCAGACGACAGGGGGATGAGCAGTTCTTC. Amino acid sequence: CASRRQGDEQFF.

The J gene is TRBJ2-3, the V gene TRBV6-2 or TRBV6-3; the match to TRBD2 covers 7 bases. Per the germline V gene, CDR1 is MNHEY and CDR2 is SVGEGT. The CDR3 is 15 residues long. The V segment lost 5 bases and the J segment 2 bases; nucleotides outside the gene matches: 7. CDR3 in amino acids: CASSAGLTFTDTQYF. CDR3 nucleotide sequence: TGTGCCAGCAGTGCGGGACTAACCTTCACAGATACGCAGTATTTT.